The 28 T cell receptor beta chains in this list originate from one sample, sequenced in a study of breast tumors, draining lymph nodes, adjacent tissues. Axillary draining lymph nodes of breast cancer patients supplied the node samples. TCRdb independently ran MiXCR on the multiplex PCR reads; one entry per CDR3 protein. The table shows fewer than 150,000 distinct CDR3 sequences, with 20% to 25% occurring only once. The specimen was axillary lymph node tissue. Receptors were obtained from a female donor with breast cancer. Some clones in this sample may be carry-over from other donors' samples.

At least ten counts were recorded for this clonotype. The chain joins TRBV27 to TRBJ2-7; D might be TRBD1 or TRBD2, each matching 5 bases. CDR3 length equals 15 residues. Trimming left V 5 bases short and J 3 bases short, with 17 bases between. Germline V gives CDR1 MNHEY, CDR2 SMNVEV (reference sequence). In DNA form, the CDR3 reads TGTGCCAGCAGTCACCGGGACGACGCCCGCTACGAGCAGTACTTC. This codes for CASSHRDDARYEQYF.

In regard to this clonotype: A clone one base away is much larger, so this may be a read error. CDR3 amino acids: CASSLAPSGADEQYF. CDR3 DNA: TGTGCCAGCAGCTTGGCTCCTAGCGGGGCCGACGAGCAGTACTTC. The chain combines TRBV5-5 with TRBJ2-7, with TRBD2 identical over 9 bases. The CDR3 runs to 15 residues. Germline-derived CDR1 and CDR2 are SGHKS and YYEKEE (reference sequence). V lost 0 bases and J lost 5; bases outside the gene matches: 6.

This clonotype was observed many times. V usage is TRBV6-6 and J usage is TRBJ2-3; TRBD1 aligns across 7 bases. V lost 5 bases to trimming and J lost 1 base; unmatched junction nucleotides: 3. Germline V gene data show CDR1 as MNHNY and CDR2 as SVGAGI (reference sequence). The length of the CDR3 is 14 residues. In DNA form, the CDR3 reads TGTGCCAGCAGTGCAACAGGGGGCACAGATACGCAGTATTTT. This gives the protein CASSATGGTDTQYF.

The chain uses TRBV6-1 and TRBJ2-3; possibly TRBD1 for D (5 bases). The end of the DNA is better explained by TRBJ1-5, so the J call may be wrong. The CDR3 contains 20 residues. Germline CDR1 reads MNHNS; CDR2 reads SASEGT. DNA of the CDR3: TGTGCCAGCAGTTCTCAACCTAGTGGGACTAGCGGGAGTAGAGGTGATACGCAGCATTTT. Translation gives CASSSQPSGTSGSRGDTQHF.

A remark on this clonotype: Possible read error: a much larger clone is one base away. J is TRBJ2-7 and V is TRBV7-2; 7 positions agree with TRBD2. The V gene's germline CDR1 is SGHTA and CDR2 FQGNSA. Germline trimming cut 5 bases from V and 7 bases from J; bases unmatched to any gene: 11. This CDR3 is 14 amino acids long. The CDR3 sequence is CASSTVGGPQEQYF. CDR3 nucleotide sequence: TGTGCCAGCAGCACGGTGGGAGGGCCTCAGGAGCAGTACTTC.

This rearrangement joins TRBV12-3 or TRBV12-4 to TRBJ2-6, with D maybe TRBD2 (6 bases). The CDR3 contains 15 residues. With 11 bases removed from V and 0 bases from J, the gap between germline ends came to 14 bases. The CDR3 spells CAGGAGISGANVLTF. CDR3 DNA: TGTGCCGGCGGGGCAGGGATCTCTGGGGCCAACGTCCTGACTTTC.

The chain is built from TRBV28 and TRBJ2-1; no reliable D call. CDR3 length equals 14 residues. CDR1 MDHEN and CDR2 SYDVKM come from the germline V gene. V gave up 3 bases and J gave up 3 bases, with 9 bases separating them. As DNA, the CDR3 is TGTGCCAGCAGTTTTTCTAGGTTCTACAATGAGCAGTTCTTC. It specifies CASSFSRFYNEQFF.

This clonotype was counted many times. The chain links TRBV20-1 to TRBJ1-2, with D perhaps TRBD1 (5 bases). Trimming left V 6 bases short and J 4 bases short, with 15 bases between. The CDR3 has 13 amino acids. Germline assignment: CDR1 DFQATT and CDR2 SNEGSKA (reference sequence). The CDR3 loop is CSAGGWHGYGYTF. The DNA of the CDR3 is TGCAGTGCCGGGGGGTGGCACGGCTATGGCTACACCTTC.

This clonotype showed up many times. The chain has TRBV19 and TRBJ2-1; no clear D. Germline assignment: CDR1 LNHDA and CDR2 SQIVND (reference sequence). The V gene lost 1 base and the J gene lost 9 bases, with 10 bases spanning the gap. This CDR3 spans 13 amino acids. As DNA, the CDR3 is TGTGCCAGTAGTATAGCCAGAGAAACTGAGCAGTTCTTC. It is translated as CASSIARETEQFF.

This clonotype was seen many times. The V and J genes are TRBV19 and TRBJ1-2; D remains unclear. This CDR3 comprises 17 residues. Germline-derived CDR1 and CDR2 are LNHDA and SQIVND (reference sequence). V was trimmed by 7 bases and J by 1 base, leaving 22 bases between them. The CDR3 here is CASIQSTVLGYNYGYTF. CDR3 coding DNA: TGTGCCAGTATCCAATCTACGGTTTTGGGATATAACTATGGCTACACCTTC. Full variable domain (missing parts from reference TRBV19 and TRBJ1-2): DGGITQSPKYLFRKEGQNVTLSCEQNLNHDAMYWYRQDPGQGLRLIYYSQIVNDFQKGDIAEGYSVSREKKESFPLTVTSAQKNPTAFYLCASIQSTVLGYNYGYTFGSGTRLTVV.

V and J are TRBV4-2 and TRBJ1-6; weak D call: TRBD1 (5 bases). Germline V gives CDR1 LGHNA, CDR2 YNFKEQ. The CDR3 length is 17 residues. Trimming cost V 3 bases and J 5 bases, with 17 bases left between them. CDR3 protein: CASSQGQLPFDNSPLHF. The DNA for the CDR3 is TGTGCCAGCAGCCAGGGGCAGTTGCCTTTTGATAATTCACCCCTCCACTTT.

The table lists this clonotype with a few counts. The gene calls are TRBV18 and TRBJ2-1, with D possibly being TRBD1 or TRBD2 (5 bases each). The V end lost 6 bases, the J end lost 0 bases, and 15 bases lay between the germline ends. The V gene's germline CDR1 is KGHSH and CDR2 LQKENI. The CDR3 is 16 residues long. The CDR3 sequence is CASSSRGTVSYNEQFF. The CDR3 DNA sequence: TGTGCCAGCTCCTCACGGGGCACGGTCTCCTACAATGAGCAGTTCTTC.

This clonotype was detected many times. V usage is TRBV6-5 and J usage is TRBJ2-6; D is unclear. Germline V lookup: CDR1 MNHEY, CDR2 SVGAGI. Trimming stripped 5 bases from V and 2 bases from J, with 10 bases between. The CDR3 is 15 residues long. The CDR3 DNA follows: TGTGCCAGCAGTGCCACGGCTGCTGGGGCCAACGTCCTGACTTTC. It specifies CASSATAAGANVLTF.

In its sample, this clonotype was seen a few times. This may arise from a read error, as a much more abundant clone is one base away. This chain links TRBV9 with TRBJ2-7, with 7 positions matching TRBD1. The CDR3 is made up of 15 amino acids. Germline V gene sequence: CDR1 SGDLS, CDR2 YYNGEE. CDR3 DNA: TGTGCCAGCAGCGTAGGGACAGGCCTAGCCTACGAGCAGCACTTC. It is translated as CASSVGTGLAYEQHF. The variable domain in full, with the rest retrieved from reference TRBV9 and TRBJ2-7, is DSGVTQTPKHLITATGQRVTLRCSPRSGDLSVYWYQQSLDQGLQFLIQYYNGEERAKGNILERFSAQQFPDLHSELNLSSLELGDSALYFCASSVGTGLAYEQHFGPGTRLTVT.

In this sample, this clonotype turned up many times. The rearrangement uses TRBV30 and TRBJ2-3; perhaps D is TRBD1 or TRBD2 (5 bases each). The CDR3 is 15 residues long. The V end was cut by 0 bases, the J end by 5 bases, with 15 bases between. Per the germline V gene, CDR1 is GTSNPN and CDR2 is SVGIG (reference sequence). The CDR3 nucleotides read TGTGCCTGGAGTGTACTGGGACGCTTGGGAGATACGCAGTATTTT. Translated: CAWSVLGRLGDTQYF.

The sample holds a few counts of this clonotype. The chain links TRBV7-2 to TRBJ2-4; tentatively, D is TRBD1 (6 bases). The CDR3 has 17 residues. The germline V gene has CDR1 SGHTA and CDR2 FQGNSA. The V gene lost 1 base and the J gene lost 0 bases, with 13 bases spanning the gap. The CDR3 DNA reads as TGTGCCAGCAGCTTAGGCCGACAGGAGATAGCCAAAAACATTCAGTACTTC. Its protein is CASSLGRQEIAKNIQYF.

J is TRBJ1-2 and V is TRBV20-1; 9 bases align to TRBD1. The CDR3 length is 12 residues. CDR1 and CDR2 from the germline V gene are DFQATT and SNEGSKA (reference sequence). V lost 4 bases and J lost 7; bases outside the gene matches: 4. CDR3 residues: CSAIGTGSGYTF. As DNA, the CDR3 is TGCAGTGCTATTGGGACAGGGTCTGGCTACACCTTC.

At least ten counts were recorded for this clonotype. V usage is TRBV5-1 and J usage is TRBJ1-2, with 11 bases identical to TRBD1. V dropped 5 bases and J dropped 8; count of bases not matched to a gene: 11. Germline V gene lookup returns CDR1 SGHRS and CDR2 YFSETQ. The CDR3 runs to 15 residues. For the CDR3, the DNA is TGCGCCAGCAGAGGACAGGGGGCAGTCTTGTTCGGCTACACCTTC. Protein: CASRGQGAVLFGYTF.

Many counts were recorded for this clonotype. Mismatch with germline at one junction end may stem from a read error. The rearrangement uses TRBV7-7 and TRBJ2-1, with 11 bases identical to TRBD2. This CDR3 contains 17 residues. Germline CDR1 SSHAT, CDR2 FNYEAQ (reference sequence). The CDR3 nucleotides read TGTGCTAGCAGCTTTCGGCCCGGACTAGCGGGCTACAATGAGCAGTTCTTC. As protein: CASSFRPGLAGYNEQFF.

This clonotype appeared many times. The chain carries TRBV5-1 and TRBJ2-3, with 10 bases that match TRBD2. This CDR3 region has 16 residues. Germline V gene data show CDR1 as SGHRS and CDR2 as YFSETQ. The junction had 4 bases not matched to a gene; V was cut back by 2 bases and J by 1 base. The CDR3 DNA follows: TGCGCCAGCAGCTTTCCGGGGACTAGCGGCACAGATACGCAGTATTTT. Translation gives CASSFPGTSGTDTQYF.

For this clonotype: The final CDR3 position lacks the conserved phenylalanine or tryptophan, pointing to a likely read error. This rearrangement joins TRBV4-1 to TRBJ2-7; D possibly matches TRBD1 or TRBD2 (6 bases each). Trimming took off 3 bases at V and 2 bases at J, with 14 bases between the two ends. Germline assignment: CDR1 MGHRA and CDR2 YSYEKL. The CDR3 is 15 residues long. CDR3 sequence reads: CASSQLRGVAYEQYS. CDR3 coding DNA: TGCGCCAGCAGCCAGCTGAGGGGGGTAGCCTACGAGCAGTACTCC.

This clonotype was seen ten or more times. V is TRBV6-5 and J is TRBJ2-7, with D hard to call. This CDR3 has 14 amino acids. CDR1 MNHEY and CDR2 SVGAGI come from the germline V gene. Trimming left V 2 bases short and J 0 bases short, with 8 bases between. The chain's CDR3 is CASSYTTNSYEQYF. The DNA of the CDR3 is TGTGCCAGCAGTTACACGACAAACTCCTACGAGCAGTACTTC.

This clonotype was picked up many times. The chain uses TRBV7-8 and TRBJ2-1; 8 positions match TRBD2. The germline V gene has CDR1 SGHVS and CDR2 FQNEAQ. This CDR3 contains 18 residues. V shed 4 bases, J shed 1 base, and the junction held 12 bases outside the gene matches. The CDR3 loop is CASSSPIATSGSYNEQFF. In DNA form, the CDR3 reads TGTGCCAGCAGCTCGCCCATTGCTACTAGCGGATCCTACAATGAGCAGTTCTTC.

The rearrangement joins TRBV18 to TRBJ1-3, with TRBD1 matching over 10 bases. Germline trimming cut 4 bases from V and 0 bases from J; bases unmatched to any gene: 12. The CDR3 covers 19 residues. Germline loops: CDR1 KGHSH, CDR2 LQKENI. In DNA form, the CDR3 reads TGTGCCAGCTCACAGACCCGGGACAGGGGCCGTCCCTCTGGAAACACCATATATTTT. This codes for CASSQTRDRGRPSGNTIYF.

This clonotype was seen many times. The chain's CDR3 is CASSLDGSAARIEQYF. DNA of the CDR3: TGTGCCAGCAGCTTAGACGGGAGCGCCGCTCGGATCGAGCAGTACTTC. The rearrangement links TRBV7-2 to TRBJ2-7; TRBD2 is a possible D gene (6 bases). Germline CDR1 reads SGHTA; CDR2 reads FQGNSA. The V and J ends lost 1 base and 6 bases respectively, with 19 bases between them. This CDR3 has 16 residues.

This clonotype was counted ten times or more. This chain joins TRBV20-1 and TRBJ1-2; TRBD1 is a possible D gene (6 bases). The CDR3 is made up of 16 amino acids. Trimming shortened V by 3 bases and J by 5 bases, and 22 bases separated the two germline ends. The germline V gene has CDR1 DFQATT and CDR2 SNEGSKA (reference sequence). The CDR3 DNA reads TGCAGTGCTAGCGACGCGGACAGCCCGAGGTGGTATGGCTACACCTTC. Its protein product is CSASDADSPRWYGYTF.

Comment on this clonotype: A much larger clone is a single base away; this may be a read error. The chain has TRBV5-4 and TRBJ2-7; TRBD2 matches at 10 bases. Germline loops: CDR1 SGHNT, CDR2 YYREEE (reference sequence). CDR3 size: 16 residues. CDR3: CVSSLGSGRAGYEQYF. As DNA, the CDR3 is TGTGTCAGCAGCTTGGGAAGCGGGAGGGCCGGTTACGAGCAGTACTTC.

This clonotype was observed at least ten times. V gene TRBV24-1 combines with J gene TRBJ2-7, with unresolved D. The CDR3 spans 13 residues. V dropped 3 bases and J dropped 1 base, with 6 bases sitting between them. CDR1 is KGHDR and CDR2 is SFDVKD in the germline V gene. The CDR3 DNA reads TGTGCCACCAGTGATATCGCTTCCTACGAGCAGTACTTC. It yields the protein CATSDIASYEQYF.